This T cell receptor (beta chain) was profiled in a study of T cell responses to AZD1222 COVID-19 vaccine. Whole-study findings and limits: White British people made up most donors, females outnumbered males, and clonal diversity was possibly underestimated.

Analysis merged second doses at about 4 or about 12 weeks. Using immunoSEQ multiplex PCR, the repertoire was profiled, and TCRdb retains in-frame clones only, with some absent. The sample has approximately 300,000 clones; about 94% are singletons. Trimming shortened V by 11 bases and J by 3 bases, and 13 bases separated the two germline ends. In germline, CDR1 is MNHEY, CDR2 SVGAGI. This CDR3 has 12 amino acids. Note on this clone: Its antigen remains unknown.

The TCR originated in an adult who received the AZD1222 COVID-19 vaccine. Here the sequenced sample was peripheral blood, taken 28 days after the second AZD1222 dose. V gene TRBV6-5 combines with J gene TRBJ1-1, with D hard to call. The CDR3 sequence is CASSPGDTEAFF. CDR3 nucleotide sequence: TGTGCCTCGTCGCCCGGTGACACTGAAGCTTTCTTT.